This TCR beta chain was found in a study of blood T cell repertoires in COVID-19. As for the study in general: Samples came from the United States, Italy and Spain, spanning acute and convalescent COVID-19. PBMCs, B-cell-depleted T cells, or T cells provided the cDNA or gDNA that made up the material.

The repertoire was sequenced with immunoSEQ multiplex PCR; TCRdb's copy has only in-frame clones and lacks some. The sample yields some 87,000 clones, 80% seen once. Sequencing was carried out using peripheral blood. This receptor was obtained from a man aged 45-60 years who had recovered from COVID-19.

The CDR3 bases are TGTGCCAGCTCAATCGACAGGGATCAGCCCCAGCATTTT. Translated: CASSIDRDQPQHF. The chain employs TRBV18 and TRBJ1-5; 7 nucleotides line up with TRBD1. CDR1 and CDR2 from the germline V gene are KGHSH and LQKENI. This CDR3 contains 13 residues. The V and J ends lost 5 bases and 5 bases, in that order; junction bases with no gene match: 3.